This T cell receptor (beta chain) was identified in a study of blood T cell repertoires in COVID-19. Study summary: Collection of acute and convalescent COVID-19 samples took place in the United States, Italy and Spain.

This clone was seen only once. The CDR3 totals 19 residues. CDR1 is SGHRS, CDR2 YFSETQ, per germline. V gave up 4 bases and J gave up 2 bases, with 27 bases separating them. While infection was still active, Seattle patients were enrolled and then followed longitudinally. Study processing details: Amplified reference gene primers provided the basis for estimating nucleated cell counts. Assay used: immunoSEQ multiplex PCR; TCRdb lists only in-frame clones, some missing. D and trimming were read from the DNA, whereas the V and J calls and clone size are those reported in that table. Here the sample spans about 55,000 clones, roughly 87% being singletons.

The V call is TRBV5-1, the J call TRBJ2-5, with a weak D call TRBD1 (6 bases). This receptor was obtained from a man aged 40-55 years with COVID-19, enrolled during active disease. Sequencing was carried out using peripheral blood. CDR3 DNA sequence: TGCGCCAGCAGCATTCCCGGGACACCGACCCAAGCCTTACAAGAGACCCAGTACTTC. This encodes CASSIPGTPTQALQETQYF.